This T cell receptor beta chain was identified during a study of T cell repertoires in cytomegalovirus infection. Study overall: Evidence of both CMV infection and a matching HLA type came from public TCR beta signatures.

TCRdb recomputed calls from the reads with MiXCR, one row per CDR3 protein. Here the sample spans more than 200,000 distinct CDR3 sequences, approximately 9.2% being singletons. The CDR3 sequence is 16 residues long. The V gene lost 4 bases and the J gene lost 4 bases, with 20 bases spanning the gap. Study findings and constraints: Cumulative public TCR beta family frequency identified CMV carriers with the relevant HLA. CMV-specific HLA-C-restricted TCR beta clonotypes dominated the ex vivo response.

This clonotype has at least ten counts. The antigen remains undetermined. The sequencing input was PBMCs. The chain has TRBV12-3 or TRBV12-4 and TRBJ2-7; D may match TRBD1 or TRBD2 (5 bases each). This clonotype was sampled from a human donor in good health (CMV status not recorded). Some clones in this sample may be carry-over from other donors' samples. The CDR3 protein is CASSSSSGQALYEQYF. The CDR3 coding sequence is TGTGCCAGCAGTTCGTCCTCGGGGCAGGCGCTTTACGAGCAGTACTTC.